Listed below are T cell receptor beta chains from one sample, sequenced in a study of Ad26.COV2.S vaccination and SARS-CoV-2 variants. Profiling relied on immunoSEQ multiplex PCR, and the TCRdb table lists in-frame clones only, not all of them. The sample yields some 350,000 clones, about 91% seen once. Sequences were derived from peripheral blood, sampled after recovery from COVID-19. Receptors were obtained from a human donor who had recovered from COVID-19. Both conserved end residues are part of each CDR3. A D gene is named only where the DNA matches it firmly. Clone size is given for some rows only: seen once, a few or many times, or a class if the clone is expanded.

D gene: .; J gene: TRBJ1-2; V gene: TRBV10-3; clone size: once; CDR3 protein: CAIKTGSNLNYGYTF; CDR3 DNA: TGTGCCATTAAAACAGGATCCAATCTTAACTATGGCTACACCTTC
D gene: .; J gene: TRBJ2-3; V gene: TRBV12-3/TRBV12-4; clone size: .; CDR3 protein: CASSFGTDTQYF; CDR3 DNA: TGTGCCAGCAGTTTCGGCACAGATACGCAGTATTTT
D gene: .; J gene: TRBJ2-1; V gene: TRBV6-6; clone size: .; CDR3 protein: CASSPPQKGQFF; CDR3 DNA: TGTGCCAGCAGTCCCCCTCAGAAGGGGCAGTTCTTC
D gene: TRBD1; J gene: TRBJ1-3; V gene: TRBV18; clone size: few; CDR3 protein: CASSLRDRVSGNTIYF; CDR3 DNA: TGTGCCAGCTCACTCCGGGACAGGGTTTCTGGAAACACCATATATTTT
D gene: .; J gene: TRBJ1-2; V gene: TRBV6-5; clone size: once; CDR3 protein: CASSYRGGSYGYTF; CDR3 DNA: TGTGCCAGCAGTTACCGGGGCGGGTCCTATGGCTACACCTTC
D gene: .; J gene: TRBJ1-3; V gene: TRBV4-1; clone size: .; CDR3 protein: CASSHRDGILVGNTIYF; CDR3 DNA: TGCGCCAGCAGCCACCGCGACGGTATCTTGGTTGGAAACACCATATATTTT
D gene: .; J gene: TRBJ2-1; V gene: TRBV6-2/TRBV6-3; clone size: .; CDR3 protein: CASSYSPPRGVYNEQFF; CDR3 DNA: TGTGCCAGCAGTTACTCGCCACCTAGGGGGGTCTACAATGAGCAGTTCTTC
D gene: .; J gene: TRBJ1-1; V gene: TRBV7-9; clone size: .; CDR3 protein: CASSYAMNTEAFF; CDR3 DNA: TGTGCCAGCAGCTACGCCATGAACACTGAAGCTTTCTTT
D gene: .; J gene: TRBJ1-1; V gene: TRBV5-4; clone size: .; CDR3 protein: CASSLGSPFGLNTEAFF; CDR3 DNA: TGTGCCAGCAGCTTAGGGTCTCCCTTCGGGTTGAACACTGAAGCTTTCTTT
D gene: .; J gene: TRBJ1-1; V gene: TRBV19; clone size: .; CDR3 protein: CASSIDSLNTEAFF; CDR3 DNA: TGTGCCAGTAGTATAGACAGTCTGAACACTGAAGCTTTCTTT
D gene: TRBD1; J gene: TRBJ2-7; V gene: TRBV10-2; clone size: .; CDR3 protein: CASSLGTEGYEQYF; CDR3 DNA: TGCGCCAGCAGCCTAGGGACAGAAGGCTACGAGCAGTACTTC
D gene: TRBD2; J gene: TRBJ2-1; V gene: TRBV6-2/TRBV6-3; clone size: .; CDR3 protein: CASSGLAGGLLGEQFF; CDR3 DNA: TGTGCCAGCAGTGGACTAGCGGGGGGACTGTTAGGAGAGCAGTTCTTC
D gene: .; J gene: TRBJ2-7; V gene: TRBV27; clone size: .; CDR3 protein: CASSLGGRAYEQYF; CDR3 DNA: TGTGCCAGCAGTCTTGGGGGCAGAGCCTACGAGCAGTACTTC
D gene: .; J gene: TRBJ1-6; V gene: TRBV3-1/TRBV3-2; clone size: .; CDR3 protein: CASSQEPDTPNSPPHF; CDR3 DNA: TGTGCCAGCAGCCAAGAGCCGGACACGCCTAATTCACCCCCCCACTTT
D gene: .; J gene: TRBJ1-1; V gene: TRBV5-4; clone size: .; CDR3 protein: CASSWGSGQNTEAFF; CDR3 DNA: TGTGCCAGCAGCTGGGGTTCGGGCCAGAACACTGAAGCTTTCTTT
D gene: TRBD1; J gene: TRBJ1-6; V gene: TRBV27; clone size: .; CDR3 protein: CATKPTVTGGPPNYNSPLHF; CDR3 DNA: TGTGCCACCAAACCGACTGTGACAGGGGGTCCACCTAACTATAATTCACCCCTCCACTTT
D gene: TRBD1; J gene: TRBJ2-4; V gene: TRBV19; clone size: .; CDR3 protein: CASSPAGQGMNIQYF; CDR3 DNA: TGTGCCAGTAGTCCCGCGGGACAGGGTATGAACATTCAGTACTTC
D gene: TRBD1; J gene: TRBJ1-2; V gene: TRBV6-2/TRBV6-3; clone size: .; CDR3 protein: CASSSDRGHLPGGYTF; CDR3 DNA: TGTGCCAGCAGTTCCGACAGGGGGCATCTACCTGGTGGCTACACCTTC
D gene: .; J gene: TRBJ1-2; V gene: TRBV5-1; clone size: .; CDR3 protein: CASSLFQGVVYGYTF; CDR3 DNA: TGCGCCAGCAGCTTGTTTCAGGGCGTAGTCTATGGCTACACCTTC
D gene: .; J gene: TRBJ2-5; V gene: TRBV4-1; clone size: .; CDR3 protein: CASSQVPGPRGQTQYF; CDR3 DNA: TGCGCCAGCAGCCAAGTCCCGGGACCCCGAGGGCAGACCCAGTACTTC
D gene: .; J gene: TRBJ2-2; V gene: TRBV6-5; clone size: .; CDR3 protein: CASRAGSSPGELFF; CDR3 DNA: TGTGCCAGCAGAGCCGGTTCCTCTCCCGGGGAGCTGTTTTTT
D gene: .; J gene: TRBJ2-3; V gene: TRBV10-3; clone size: .; CDR3 protein: CAISESPFSRKTDTQYF; CDR3 DNA: TGTGCCATCAGTGAGTCTCCATTTAGTAGGAAAACAGATACGCAGTATTTT
D gene: TRBD1; J gene: TRBJ1-5; V gene: TRBV6-5; clone size: .; CDR3 protein: CASSQGGGNQPQHF; CDR3 DNA: TGTGCCAGCAGTCAGGGGGGCGGAAATCAGCCCCAGCATTTT
D gene: .; J gene: TRBJ1-5; V gene: TRBV19; clone size: few; CDR3 protein: CASSIQGPRQPQHF; CDR3 DNA: TGTGCCAGTAGTATACAAGGCCCCAGGCAGCCCCAGCATTTT
D gene: .; J gene: TRBJ2-1; V gene: TRBV9; clone size: .; CDR3 protein: CASSVSRSSYNEQFF; CDR3 DNA: TGTGCCAGCAGCGTGTCTAGGAGCTCCTACAATGAGCAGTTCTTC
D gene: .; J gene: TRBJ2-1; V gene: TRBV27; clone size: .; CDR3 protein: CASSLLREQRYEQFF; CDR3 DNA: TGTGCCAGCAGTTTACTCCGGGAACAGCGGTATGAGCAGTTCTTC
D gene: TRBD2; J gene: TRBJ2-4; V gene: TRBV4-3; clone size: .; CDR3 protein: CASSQDTGGQNIQYF; CDR3 DNA: TGCGCCAGCAGCCAAGATACGGGGGGGCAAAACATTCAGTACTTC
D gene: .; J gene: TRBJ1-2; V gene: TRBV12-3/TRBV12-4; clone size: .; CDR3 protein: CASSLSGGYTF; CDR3 DNA: TGTGCCAGCAGTTTAAGCGGTGGCTACACCTTC
D gene: .; J gene: TRBJ1-1; V gene: TRBV6-4; clone size: .; CDR3 protein: CAPTRGRDTEAFF; CDR3 DNA: TGTGCCCCTACCCGAGGCAGAGACACTGAAGCTTTCTTT
D gene: .; J gene: TRBJ1-1; V gene: TRBV21-1; clone size: .; CDR3 protein: CASSRAAGWNTEAFF; CDR3 DNA: TGTGCCAGCAGCCGCGCCGCAGGGTGGAACACTGAAGCTTTCTTT
D gene: .; J gene: TRBJ1-1; V gene: TRBV15; clone size: .; CDR3 protein: CATKTDRLNTEAFF; CDR3 DNA: TGTGCCACCAAGACGGACAGATTGAACACTGAAGCTTTCTTT
D gene: .; J gene: TRBJ2-1; V gene: TRBV6-1; clone size: .; CDR3 protein: CASSEGAGPTYNEQFF; CDR3 DNA: TGTGCCAGCAGTGAAGGGGCGGGGCCCACCTACAATGAGCAGTTCTTC
D gene: .; J gene: TRBJ1-5; V gene: TRBV19; clone size: once; CDR3 protein: CASRVETAGSNQPQHF; CDR3 DNA: TGTGCCAGTAGAGTCGAAACGGCAGGTAGCAATCAGCCCCAGCATTTT
D gene: TRBD2; J gene: TRBJ2-3; V gene: TRBV29-1; clone size: once; CDR3 protein: CSGSISGGSTDTQYF; CDR3 DNA: TGCAGCGGATCCATTAGCGGGGGCTCCACAGATACGCAGTATTTT
D gene: TRBD2; J gene: TRBJ2-3; V gene: TRBV7-2; clone size: .; CDR3 protein: CASSPPGAGGPHTQYF; CDR3 DNA: TGTGCCAGCAGTCCGCCGGGGGCGGGGGGGCCTCATACGCAGTATTTT
D gene: .; J gene: TRBJ1-2; V gene: TRBV9; clone size: .; CDR3 protein: CASSVEEGLGYTF; CDR3 DNA: TGTGCCAGCAGCGTAGAGGAGGGTTTGGGCTACACCTTC
D gene: .; J gene: TRBJ2-5; V gene: TRBV11-1; clone size: .; CDR3 protein: CASSESRGRETQYF; CDR3 DNA: TGTGCCAGCAGCGAAAGCAGGGGACGGGAGACCCAGTACTTC
D gene: TRBD1; J gene: TRBJ1-2; V gene: TRBV4-3; clone size: .; CDR3 protein: CASSQIQGDGYTF; CDR3 DNA: TGCGCCAGCAGCCAAATACAGGGGGACGGCTACACCTTC
D gene: .; J gene: TRBJ1-2; V gene: TRBV9; clone size: once; CDR3 protein: CASSFSPRLHPNYGYTF; CDR3 DNA: TGTGCCAGCAGCTTCTCCCCGAGGCTCCATCCCAACTATGGCTACACCTTC
D gene: .; J gene: TRBJ1-6; V gene: TRBV6-5; clone size: .; CDR3 protein: CASTRTVYNSPLHF; CDR3 DNA: TGTGCCAGCACCAGGACAGTATATAATTCACCCCTCCACTTT
D gene: .; J gene: TRBJ2-1; V gene: TRBV7-2; clone size: once; CDR3 protein: CASSLVSGELFF; CDR3 DNA: TGTGCCAGCAGCTTAGTTTCGGGGGAACTGTTCTTC